One sample yielded the 26 T cell receptor beta chains listed below, sequenced in a study of Tregs in tolerant kidney transplant recipients. The table came from immunoSEQ multiplex PCR; TCRdb's copy has only in-frame clones and leaves some out. The sample has fewer than 20,000 clones, approximately 85% seen once. Sequencing was performed on Tregs from blood. These receptors were obtained from a human donor in good health.

The CDR3 DNA sequence: TGTGCCAGCAGCTTACTACTTACGCCCAGGGGTCGAGAGACCCAGTACTTC. Translating gives CASSLLLTPRGRETQYF. The rearrangement links TRBV7-9 to TRBJ2-5, with D perhaps TRBD1 (6 bases). The V gene's germline CDR1 is SEHNR and CDR2 FQNEAQ (reference sequence). V shed 2 bases and J shed 4 bases, with 20 bases lying between them. CDR3 size: 17 residues.

The chain links TRBV6-6 to TRBJ1-2; D remains ambiguous. Per the germline V gene, CDR1 is MNHNY and CDR2 is SVGAGI (reference sequence). The CDR3 totals 13 residues. V lost 0 bases, J lost 5 bases, and 7 bases lay in between. CDR3 DNA sequence: TGTGCCAGCAGTTACTCTCAAGGGTATGGCTACACCTTC. This sequence encodes CASSYSQGYGYTF.

The V gene is TRBV7-6, the J gene TRBJ2-1; D may be TRBD2 (6 bases). V was pared by 5 bases and J by 10 bases, with 18 bases between. This CDR3 is built from 14 residues. The germline V gene has CDR1 SGHVS and CDR2 FNYEAQ. CDR3 in DNA: TGTGCCAGCAGCGCGATTAGCGGCAGCAGAGAGCAGTTCTTC. It specifies CASSAISGSREQFF.

J is TRBJ2-6 and V is TRBV7-1, with a possible D match to TRBD2 (6 bases). TRBV7-1 is an open reading frame, and its role is uncertain. The CDR3 has 16 amino acids. Trimming shortened V by 4 bases and J by 4 bases, and 14 bases separated the two germline ends. The CDR3 coding sequence is TGTGCCAGCAGCTTCGGAGGGACCGAAGGGGCCAACGTCCTGACTTTC. As protein: CASSFGGTEGANVLTF.

CDR3 residues: CASSLATGGRTYGYTF. The CDR3 DNA sequence: TGTGCCAGCAGCTTAGCGACAGGGGGTAGGACCTATGGCTACACCTTC. The chain couples TRBV11-2 to TRBJ1-2; TRBD1 matches 9 bases. This CDR3 region has 16 residues. Germline V gene sequence: CDR1 SGHAT, CDR2 FQNNGV. V was clipped by 1 base and J by 4 bases; unmatched bases: 7.

This chain joins TRBV4-3 and TRBJ1-2, with no clear D. The germline V gene encodes CDR1 LGHNA and CDR2 YSLEER. V lost 0 bases, J lost 2 bases, and 4 bases lay in between. The CDR3 totals 13 residues. CDR3 residues: CASSQDWNYGYTF. The CDR3 nucleotides are TGCGCCAGCAGCCAAGACTGGAACTATGGCTACACCTTC.

The V call is TRBV6-6, the J call TRBJ2-2; TRBD2 aligns across 11 bases. V gave up 7 bases and J gave up 4 bases; unmatched junction bases: 5. This CDR3 comprises 15 residues. Germline V gene data show CDR1 as MNHNY and CDR2 as SVGAGI (reference sequence). The chain's CDR3 is CASTILAGVTGELFF. The CDR3 DNA reads as TGTGCCAGCACCATACTAGCGGGAGTCACCGGGGAGCTGTTTTTT.

This chain links TRBV7-3 with TRBJ2-1; no clear D. Trimming left V 5 bases short and J 0 bases short, with 20 bases between. In germline, CDR1 is SGHTA, CDR2 FQGTGA. This CDR3 is 18 amino acids long. The CDR3 DNA reads as TGTGCCAGCAGCCCCAGACCACGACCCTTCCTCTCCTACAATGAGCAGTTCTTC. Its translation is CASSPRPRPFLSYNEQFF.

V and J are TRBV2 and TRBJ1-4; 9 bases are shared with TRBD1. Germline values: CDR1 SNHLY, CDR2 FYNNEI. CDR3 size: 15 residues. Losses at the gene ends were 2 bases for V and 4 bases for J; bases not matched to a gene: 2. CDR3 sequence (DNA): TGTGCCAGCAGTGAAATGACAGGGGGTAATGAAAAACTGTTTTTT. It translates to CASSEMTGGNEKLFF.

The gene calls are TRBV5-4 and TRBJ2-5; D unresolved. Between the trimmed V and J ends, which lost 0 bases and 5 bases, there was a span of 11 bases. The CDR3 has 14 residues. The V gene's germline CDR1 is SGHNT and CDR2 YYREEE (reference sequence). The CDR3 is CASSLGGSEETQYF. As DNA, the CDR3 is TGTGCCAGCAGCTTGGGTGGCAGTGAGGAGACCCAGTACTTC.

The rearrangement joins TRBV6-5 to TRBJ2-2; D is ambiguous. This CDR3 is 14 amino acids long. Looked up from germline, CDR1 is MNHEY and CDR2 is SVGAGI. The V and J ends lost 5 bases and 8 bases respectively, with 15 bases between them. CDR3 sequence reads: CASSLRALRGELFF. Here the CDR3 DNA reads TGTGCCAGCAGTCTCCGGGCCCTCCGAGGGGAGCTGTTTTTT.

This rearrangement joins TRBV9 to TRBJ2-5, with D uncertain. Per germline, CDR1 SGDLS and CDR2 YYNGEE. The length of the CDR3 is 14 residues. Trimming took off 0 bases at V and 2 bases at J, with 8 bases between the two ends. The CDR3 region is CASSVGSTQETQYF. The CDR3 nucleotides read TGTGCCAGCAGCGTAGGGAGTACGCAAGAGACCCAGTACTTC. Variable domain in full (rest from reference TRBV9 and TRBJ2-5): DSGVTQTPKHLITATGQRVTLRCSPRSGDLSVYWYQQSLDQGLQFLIQYYNGEERAKGNILERFSAQQFPDLHSELNLSSLELGDSALYFCASSVGSTQETQYFGPGTRLLVL.

The CDR3 nucleotides are TGCGCCAGCAGCTTGGGGGACAGGGCTGGTGAAGCTTTCTTT. As protein: CASSLGDRAGEAFF. The J gene is TRBJ1-1, the V gene TRBV5-1; 9 bases are shared with TRBD1. Per the germline V gene, CDR1 is SGHRS and CDR2 is YFSETQ. The CDR3 loop spans 14 amino acids. Trimming took 0 bases from V and 7 from J; bases not matched to a gene: 4. Complete variable domain (other parts from reference TRBV5-1 and TRBJ1-1): KAGVTQTPRYLIKTRGQQVTLSCSPISGHRSVSWYQQTPGQGLQFLFEYFSETQRNKGNFPGRFSGRQFSNSRSEMNVSTLELGDSALYLCASSLGDRAGEAFFGQGTRLTVV.

This clone has only a few counts. Written as DNA, the CDR3 is TGTGCCAGCAGTTTGGGACGGAACTATGGCTACACCTTC. Amino acid sequence: CASSLGRNYGYTF. J is TRBJ1-2 and V is TRBV27, with D perhaps TRBD1 (5 bases). CDR1 and CDR2 (germline): MNHEY, SMNVEV (reference sequence). Between the trimmed V and J ends, which lost 3 bases and 2 bases, there was a span of 7 bases. The length of the CDR3 is 13 residues.

The rearrangement uses TRBV10-1 and TRBJ1-3, with TRBD1 identical over 12 bases. Per the germline V gene, CDR1 is WNHNN and CDR2 is SYGVQD (reference sequence). The CDR3 runs 16 residues. J gave up 4 bases and V 10 bases, and 11 bases lay outside the gene matches. CDR3 sequence: CANLGTGGTGGNTIYF. CDR3 in DNA: TGCGCCAACCTAGGGACAGGGGGCACGGGAGGAAACACCATATATTTT.

The chain carries TRBV5-1 and TRBJ1-1; TRBD1 agrees at 8 bases. CDR1 is SGHRS and CDR2 is YFSETQ in the germline V gene. V lost 0 bases to trimming and J lost 5 bases; unmatched junction nucleotides: 9. The CDR3 has 16 residues. The CDR3 is CASSLAETGGGTEAFF. In DNA form, the CDR3 reads TGCGCCAGCAGCTTGGCCGAAACAGGGGGAGGTACTGAAGCTTTCTTT.

The chain couples TRBV5-1 to TRBJ1-2; TRBD1 might be the D (5 bases). CDR1 SGHRS and CDR2 YFSETQ come from the germline V gene. V was cut by 0 bases and J by 8 bases, with 14 bases left in between. The CDR3 is 14 amino acids. CDR3 DNA: TGCGCCAGCAGCTTGGCGGGACTCCCAGGGGGCTACACCTTC. Translation: CASSLAGLPGGYTF.

The rearrangement links TRBV20-1 to TRBJ2-3; no definite D call. CDR1 is DFQATT and CDR2 is SNEGSKA in the germline V gene (reference sequence). Trimming shortened V by 1 base and J by 6 bases, and 2 bases separated the two germline ends. The CDR3 is 10 amino acids. The CDR3 sequence is CSARGDTQYF. CDR3 DNA sequence: TGCAGTGCTAGAGGTGATACGCAGTATTTT.

The gene calls are TRBV7-9 and TRBJ2-3; 10 bases align to TRBD2. Germline assignment: CDR1 SEHNR and CDR2 FQNEAQ (reference sequence). With V trimmed by 5 bases and J by 6 bases, 8 bases remained unmatched. The CDR3 covers 15 residues. The CDR3 reads CASSVLAGGLDTQYF. In DNA, the CDR3 is TGTGCCAGCAGCGTCTTAGCGGGGGGACTGGATACGCAGTATTTT.

The J gene is TRBJ2-2, the V gene TRBV28; the D gene is possibly TRBD1 (5 bases). Trimming left V 6 bases short and J 7 bases short, with 21 bases between. The germline V gene encodes CDR1 MDHEN and CDR2 SYDVKM. The CDR3 runs 16 residues. DNA of the CDR3: TGTGCCAGCAGCCCTTTAGGGGCTCCGATTGTCGGGGAGCTGTTTTTT. Encoded protein: CASSPLGAPIVGELFF.

CDR3 coding DNA: TGCGCCAGCAGCCACCCGGGGGGATCATATGGCTACACCTTC. Translated, it gives CASSHPGGSYGYTF. V usage is TRBV4-1 and J usage is TRBJ1-2, with a weak D call TRBD1 (5 bases). The CDR3 covers 14 residues. Deletions cut 3 bases from V and 5 bases from J, with 13 bases between. Germline CDR1 MGHRA, CDR2 YSYEKL.

This clone was counted once. This chain links TRBV6-5 with TRBJ1-2, with 9 bases lining up with TRBD1. Germline V gene sequence: CDR1 MNHEY, CDR2 SVGAGI. Trimming cost V 5 bases and J 3 bases; bases outside gene matches: 7. The length of the CDR3 is 15 residues. In nucleotides, the CDR3 is TGTGCCAGCAGTACAAAGACAGGGGGGGACTATGGCTACACCTTC. The encoded protein is CASSTKTGGDYGYTF.

The genes are TRBV6-5 and TRBJ1-2, with D unclear. V was cut by 3 bases and J by 7 bases, with 9 bases left in between. From germline, CDR1 is MNHEY and CDR2 SVGAGI. The CDR3 has 12 residues. The CDR3 sequence: CASSYLRTGYTF. The CDR3 bases are TGTGCCAGCAGTTATCTGAGGACTGGCTACACCTTC.

The chain uses TRBV29-1 and TRBJ2-3; 11 nucleotides match TRBD2. CDR1 is SQVTM, CDR2 ANQGSEA, per germline. Germline trimming cut 1 base from V and 3 bases from J; bases unmatched to any gene: 9. CDR3 length: 17 residues. CDR3 nucleotide sequence: TGCAGCGTTGAAGGTAGCGGGAGGGCTTTAGGGACAGATACGCAGTATTTT. Protein: CSVEGSGRALGTDTQYF.

The chain employs TRBV21-1 and TRBJ2-2; the tabulated D call, TRBD1, remains unverified against the DNA. TRBV21-1 is a pseudogene locus. This CDR3 comprises 19 residues. The CDR3 DNA sequence: TGTGCCAGCAGCACCGCAATGTTGGAGGCAGGGGTGTACACCGGGGAGCTGTTTTTT. The encoded protein is CASSTAMLEAGVYTGELFF.

V and J are TRBV6-1 and TRBJ2-7, with 10 bases that match TRBD1. CDR1 is MNHNS and CDR2 is SASEGT in the germline V gene. J was trimmed by 6 bases and V by 4 bases; bases with no gene match: 6. CDR3 length: 14 amino acids. The CDR3 here is CASSAGTGVREQYF. The DNA of the CDR3 is TGTGCCAGCAGTGCAGGGACAGGGGTCCGCGAGCAGTACTTC.